The sample holds many counts of the clone carrying this T cell receptor (beta chain). The memory fraction was CD4+CD45RO+CD25- cells. Constant-region reverse primers amplified full-length variable regions, followed by semi-nested Nested Universal Primer A PCR. TCRdb processed the 5' RACE reads anew with MiXCR; each CDR3 protein has one entry. The sample holds approximately 60,000 distinct CDR3 sequences; under 25% are singletons and the top ten take more than 2.5%. Germline V gene lookup returns CDR1 MNHEY and CDR2 SVGAGI. With 6 bases removed from V and 7 bases from J, the gap between germline ends came to 21 bases. The CDR3 spans 15 residues.

The TCR sequence derives from a female donor with breast cancer. The sample consisted of memory CD4+ T cells sorted from a lymph node. The subset denotes: memory CD4+ T cells, CD4+CD45RO+CD25-. The V call is TRBV6-5, the J call TRBJ1-1; weak D call: TRBD1 (5 bases). CDR3 residues: CASSSRKQGLDEAFF. In nucleotides, the CDR3 is TGTGCCAGCAGCTCTCGAAAGCAGGGTTTAGATGAAGCTTTCTTT.